Listed below are T cell receptor beta chains from one sample, sequenced in a study of T-cell reconstitution after alpha-beta-depleted transplantation in children. Each CDR3 protein gets one entry after TCRdb re-called the PCR reads with MiXCR. This table holds around 340,000 distinct CDR3 sequences, roughly 13% found once. The sequences come from PBMCs, collected from the stem cell graft. The receptors here all came from a human donor who donated a stem cell graft to a child with Fanconi anemia. CDR3s include the opening cysteine and the closing phenylalanine or tryptophan. The D gene is left open where the match is weak. Only part of the rows carry a size: once, few, many, or a class if the clone is expanded.

d_call clone_size j_call v_call cdr3_aa cdr3_nt
. . TRBJ2-6 TRBV5-1 CASSPRGHPLSGANVLTF TGCGCCAGCAGCCCACGGGGGCACCCTCTCTCTGGGGCCAACGTCCTGACTTTC
. . TRBJ2-7 TRBV30 CAWSTIFRAHEQYF TGTGCCTGGAGTACAATATTCCGGGCGCACGAGCAGTACTTC
. few TRBJ2-5 TRBV7-8 CASSFLADQETQYF TGTGCCAGCAGCTTTTTAGCGGATCAAGAGACCCAGTACTTC
TRBD2 few TRBJ2-5 TRBV11-2 CASSPRRTSGGEETQYF TGTGCCAGCAGCCCACGGCGGACTAGCGGGGGGGAAGAGACCCAGTACTTC
. many TRBJ2-2 TRBV10-3 CAISEMNTGELFF TGTGCCATCAGTGAAATGAACACCGGGGAGCTGTTTTTT
. few TRBJ2-7 TRBV10-3 CAISERAVGYEQYF TGTGCCATCAGTGAAAGGGCTGTCGGCTACGAGCAGTACTTC
. many TRBJ2-1 TRBV7-6 CASSLGPHNEQFF TGTGCCAGCAGCCTGGGACCCCACAATGAGCAGTTCTTC
. . TRBJ2-3 TRBV7-9 CASSRRGDTADTQYF TGTGCCAGCAGCCGCAGGGGTGACACGGCAGATACGCAGTATTTT
TRBD1 . TRBJ1-2 TRBV19 CASMGDRSGYTF TGTGCCAGTATGGGGGACAGATCTGGCTACACCTTC
. few TRBJ2-2 TRBV5-1 CASSLRAGDTGELFF TGCGCCAGCAGCTTGAGGGCAGGAGACACCGGGGAGCTGTTTTTT
. few TRBJ1-2 TRBV10-3 CAISESLGQRADGYTF TGTGCCATCAGTGAGTCGCTCGGACAGCGTGCGGATGGCTACACCTTC
. many TRBJ2-3 TRBV13 CASSLSGPTQYF TGTGCCAGCAGCTTATCGGGGCCTACGCAGTATTTT
. few TRBJ1-6 TRBV10-3 CAISHLQDSPLHF TGTGCCATCAGTCATCTTCAAGATTCACCCCTCCACTTT
. few TRBJ1-5 TRBV6-2/TRBV6-3 CASQDALKGQPQHF TGTGCCAGCCAAGACGCATTAAAGGGTCAGCCCCAGCATTTT
. . TRBJ1-5 TRBV11-2 CASSRNERASQHF TGTGCCAGCAGCCGAAACGAGAGGGCCTCCCAGCATTTT
. few TRBJ2-1 TRBV12-3/TRBV12-4 CASTLRLRDEQFF TGTGCCAGCACATTACGACTTCGGGATGAGCAGTTCTTC
. many TRBJ2-5 TRBV7-2 CASSLAVTEETQYF TGTGCCAGCAGCTTAGCGGTGACAGAAGAGACCCAGTACTTC
. . TRBJ2-2 TRBV30 CAWSVGTRLTGELFF TGTGCCTGGAGTGTGGGGACACGCCTCACCGGGGAGCTGTTTTTT
. . TRBJ2-7 TRBV5-1 CASSLAPVPYEQYF TGCGCCAGCAGCTTGGCCCCGGTTCCCTACGAGCAGTACTTC
. . TRBJ2-2 TRBV7-8 CASSRRPLTLNTGELFF TGTGCCAGCAGCCGAAGACCCTTGACACTCAACACCGGGGAGCTGTTTTTT
TRBD1 many TRBJ2-1 TRBV3-1 CASSRTGGNEQFF TGTGCCAGCAGCCGGACAGGGGGCAATGAGCAGTTCTTC
. few TRBJ2-5 TRBV10-3 CAISGVYQETQYF TGTGCCATCAGTGGGGTATATCAAGAGACCCAGTACTTC
. few TRBJ1-4 TRBV11-2 CASSLYAGKNEKLFF TGTGCCAGCAGCTTATACGCAGGGAAGAATGAAAAACTGTTTTTT
TRBD1 few TRBJ2-7 TRBV10-2 CASSDVTGTGGFYEQYF TGCGCCAGCAGTGACGTTACCGGGACAGGGGGGTTCTACGAGCAGTACTTC
. few TRBJ1-3 TRBV4-3 CASSQDNGGSGNTIYF TGCGCCAGCAGCCAAGATAACGGAGGGTCTGGAAACACCATATATTTT
. many TRBJ2-1 TRBV6-7 CASSYPWDVYEQFF TGTGCCAGCAGTTACCCCTGGGATGTCTATGAGCAGTTCTTC
TRBD2 . TRBJ2-3 TRBV11-2 CASSFRSGRAEATDTQYF TGTGCCAGCAGCTTTAGGAGCGGGAGGGCCGAGGCAACAGATACGCAGTATTTT
. many TRBJ1-1 TRBV5-1 CASSLDGMGSAAFF TGCGCCAGCAGCTTGGACGGGATGGGCAGTGCAGCTTTCTTT